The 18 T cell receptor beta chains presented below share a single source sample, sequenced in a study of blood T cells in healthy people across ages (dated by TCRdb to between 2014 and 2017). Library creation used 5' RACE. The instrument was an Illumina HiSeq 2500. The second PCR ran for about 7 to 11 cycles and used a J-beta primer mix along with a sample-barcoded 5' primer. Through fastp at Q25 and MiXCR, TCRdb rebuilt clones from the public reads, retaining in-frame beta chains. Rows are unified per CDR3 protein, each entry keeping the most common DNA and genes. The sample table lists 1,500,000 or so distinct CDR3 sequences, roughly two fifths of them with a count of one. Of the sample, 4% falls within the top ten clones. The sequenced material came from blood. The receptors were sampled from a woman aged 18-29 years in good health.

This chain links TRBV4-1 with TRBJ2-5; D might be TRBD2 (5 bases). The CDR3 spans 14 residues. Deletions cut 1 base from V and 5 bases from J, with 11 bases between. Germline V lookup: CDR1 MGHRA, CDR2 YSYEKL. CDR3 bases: TGCGCCAGCAGCCAAGTAGGGTCGGGGGAGACCCAGTACTTC. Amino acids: CASSQVGSGETQYF.

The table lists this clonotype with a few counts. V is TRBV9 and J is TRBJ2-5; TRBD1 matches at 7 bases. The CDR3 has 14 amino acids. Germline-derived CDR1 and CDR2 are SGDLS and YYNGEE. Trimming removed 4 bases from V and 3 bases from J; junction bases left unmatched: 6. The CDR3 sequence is CASSTRQGKETQYF. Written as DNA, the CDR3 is TGTGCCAGCAGCACAAGACAGGGAAAAGAGACCCAGTACTTC.

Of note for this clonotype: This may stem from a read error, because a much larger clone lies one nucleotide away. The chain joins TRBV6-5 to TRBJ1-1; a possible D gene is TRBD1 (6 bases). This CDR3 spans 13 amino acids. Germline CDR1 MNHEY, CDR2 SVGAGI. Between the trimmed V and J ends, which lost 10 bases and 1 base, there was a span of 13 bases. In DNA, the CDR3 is TGTGCCAACACCCGAGGGGGGAACACTGAAGCTTTCTTT. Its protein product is CANTRGGNTEAFF.

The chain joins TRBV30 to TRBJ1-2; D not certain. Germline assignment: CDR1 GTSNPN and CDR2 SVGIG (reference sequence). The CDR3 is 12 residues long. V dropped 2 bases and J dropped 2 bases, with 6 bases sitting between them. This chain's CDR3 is CAWSMQNYGYTF. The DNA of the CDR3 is TGTGCCTGGAGTATGCAGAACTATGGCTACACCTTC.

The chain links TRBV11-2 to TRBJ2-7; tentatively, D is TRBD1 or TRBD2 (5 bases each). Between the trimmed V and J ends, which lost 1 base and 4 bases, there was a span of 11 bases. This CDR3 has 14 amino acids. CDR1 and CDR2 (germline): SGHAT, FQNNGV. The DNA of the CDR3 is TGTGCCAGCAGCTTAGGGGACGCGGAGTACGAGCAGTACTTC. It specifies CASSLGDAEYEQYF.

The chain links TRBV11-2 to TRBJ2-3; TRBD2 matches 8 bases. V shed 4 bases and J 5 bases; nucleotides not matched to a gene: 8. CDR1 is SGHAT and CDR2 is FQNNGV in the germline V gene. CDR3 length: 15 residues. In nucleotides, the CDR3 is TGTGCCAGCAGCTATAGCGGGACCGGGGGAGATACGCAGTATTTT. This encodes CASSYSGTGGDTQYF.

The CDR3 region is CSAPALKAGGPNRLRETQYF. The CDR3 region has the DNA TGCAGTGCTCCGGCCCTTAAAGCGGGAGGGCCAAATAGACTACGAGAGACCCAGTACTTC. The J gene is TRBJ2-5, the V gene TRBV20-1; the match to TRBD2 covers 10 bases. This CDR3 has 20 amino acids. V lost 5 bases, J lost 4 bases, and 25 bases stayed unmatched. The germline V gene encodes CDR1 DFQATT and CDR2 SNEGSKA (reference sequence).

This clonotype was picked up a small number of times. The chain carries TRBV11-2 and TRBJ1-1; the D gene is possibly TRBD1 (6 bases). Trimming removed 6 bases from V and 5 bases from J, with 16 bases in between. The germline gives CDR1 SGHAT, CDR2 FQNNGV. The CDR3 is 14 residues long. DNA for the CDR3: TGTGCCAGCAGTTTACAGGGCTCGAGGACTGAAGCTTTCTTT. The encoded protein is CASSLQGSRTEAFF.

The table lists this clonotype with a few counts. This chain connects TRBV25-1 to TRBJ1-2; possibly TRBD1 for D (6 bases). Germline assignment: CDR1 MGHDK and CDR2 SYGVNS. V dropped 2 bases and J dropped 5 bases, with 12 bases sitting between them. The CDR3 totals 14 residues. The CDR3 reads CASSEDRSTYGYTF. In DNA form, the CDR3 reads TGTGCCAGCAGTGAAGACAGGTCAACGTATGGCTACACCTTC.

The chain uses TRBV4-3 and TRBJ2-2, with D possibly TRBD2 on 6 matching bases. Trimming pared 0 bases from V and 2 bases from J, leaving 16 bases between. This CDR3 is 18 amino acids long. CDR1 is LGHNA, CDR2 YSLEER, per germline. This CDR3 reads CASSQEGGTDLNTGELFF. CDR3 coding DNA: TGCGCCAGCAGCCAAGAAGGCGGGACCGACTTAAACACCGGGGAGCTGTTTTTT.

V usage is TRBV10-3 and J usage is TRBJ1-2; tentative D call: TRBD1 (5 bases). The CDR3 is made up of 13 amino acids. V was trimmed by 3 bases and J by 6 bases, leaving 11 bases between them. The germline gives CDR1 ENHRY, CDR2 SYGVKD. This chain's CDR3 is CAISDGTWNGYTF. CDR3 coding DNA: TGTGCCATCAGTGACGGGACGTGGAATGGCTACACCTTC.

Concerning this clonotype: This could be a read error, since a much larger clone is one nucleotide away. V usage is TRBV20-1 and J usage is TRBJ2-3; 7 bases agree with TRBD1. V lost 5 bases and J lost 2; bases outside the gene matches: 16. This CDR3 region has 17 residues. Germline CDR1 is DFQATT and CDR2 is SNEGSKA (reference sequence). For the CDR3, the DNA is TGCAGTGCTCTGACAGGGTACTTGAGGAAGTACACAGATACGCAGTATTTT. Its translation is CSALTGYLRKYTDTQYF.

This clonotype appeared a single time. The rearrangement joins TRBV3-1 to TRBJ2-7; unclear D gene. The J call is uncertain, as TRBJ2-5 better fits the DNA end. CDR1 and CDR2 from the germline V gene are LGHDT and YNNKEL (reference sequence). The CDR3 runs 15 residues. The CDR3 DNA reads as TGTGCCAGCAGCCAAGACGTCCGTCATGGGGAGACCCAGTACTTC. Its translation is CASSQDVRHGETQYF.

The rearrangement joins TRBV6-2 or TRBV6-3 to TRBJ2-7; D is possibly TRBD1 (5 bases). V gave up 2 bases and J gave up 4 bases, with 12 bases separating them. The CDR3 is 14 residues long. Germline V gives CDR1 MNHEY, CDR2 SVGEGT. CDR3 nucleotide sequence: TGTGCCAGCAGTTACCGGAACAGGAGATACGAGCAGTACTTC. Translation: CASSYRNRRYEQYF.

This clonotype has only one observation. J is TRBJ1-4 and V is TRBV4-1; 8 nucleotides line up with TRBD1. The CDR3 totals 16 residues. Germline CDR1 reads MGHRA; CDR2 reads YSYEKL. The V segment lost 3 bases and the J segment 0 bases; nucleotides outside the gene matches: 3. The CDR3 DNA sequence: TGCGCCAGCAGCCATGGACAGGGTCCAACTAATGAAAAACTGTTTTTT. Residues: CASSHGQGPTNEKLFF.

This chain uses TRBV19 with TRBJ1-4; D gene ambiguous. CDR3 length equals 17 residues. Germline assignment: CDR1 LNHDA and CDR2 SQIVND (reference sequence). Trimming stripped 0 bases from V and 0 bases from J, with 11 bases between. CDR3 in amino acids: CASSIDYGYATNEKLFF. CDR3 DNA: TGTGCCAGTAGTATAGATTACGGATATGCAACTAATGAAAAACTGTTTTTT.

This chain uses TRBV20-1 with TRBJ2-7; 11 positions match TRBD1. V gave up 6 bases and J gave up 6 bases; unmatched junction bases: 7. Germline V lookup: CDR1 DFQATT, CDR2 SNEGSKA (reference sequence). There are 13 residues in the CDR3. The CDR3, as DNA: TGCAGTGCACCGGACAGGGGGCTGTCCGAGCAGTACTTC. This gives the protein CSAPDRGLSEQYF.

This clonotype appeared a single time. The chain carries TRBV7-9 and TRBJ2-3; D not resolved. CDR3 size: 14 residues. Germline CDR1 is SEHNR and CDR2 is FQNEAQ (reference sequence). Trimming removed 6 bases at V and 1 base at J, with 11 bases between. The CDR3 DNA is TGTGCCAGCAGATGGCTGAAGGGCACAGATACGCAGTATTTT. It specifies CASRWLKGTDTQYF.